The 30 T cell receptor beta chains presented below share a single source sample, sequenced in a study of T cells after yellow fever vaccination. TCRdb ran MiXCR on the 5' RACE reads and lists one entry per CDR3 protein. This sample yields 150,000 or so distinct CDR3 sequences, of which around 9% are seen a single time; 35% to 40% belongs to the top ten. This specimen consisted of CD8+ T cells sorted from PBMCs, obtained 45 days after the yellow fever booster vaccination. The receptors come from a man younger than 35 who received the YFV17D yellow fever vaccine.

This chain connects TRBV6-2 or TRBV6-3 to TRBJ1-5; D unresolved. The CDR3 extends over 12 amino acids. The germline V gene has CDR1 MNHEY and CDR2 SVGEGT. Deletions cut 4 bases from V and 3 bases from J, with 4 bases between. CDR3 sequence (DNA): TGTGCCAGCAGTTGGGACAATCAGCCCCAGCATTTT. It is translated as CASSWDNQPQHF.

This clonotype occurred many times. V usage is TRBV6-2 or TRBV6-3 and J usage is TRBJ2-7; the match to TRBD1 covers 8 bases. CDR1 and CDR2 from the germline V gene are MNHEY and SVGEGT. The CDR3 contains 17 residues. J lost 6 bases, V lost 0 bases, and 13 bases had no gene match. The CDR3 spells CASSYSVRGDRGGEQYF. CDR3 in DNA: TGTGCCAGCAGTTACTCGGTTCGAGGTGACAGGGGCGGCGAGCAGTACTTC.

This clonotype was recorded many times. The chain carries TRBV27 and TRBJ2-5; D is uncertain. CDR1 and CDR2 from the germline V gene are MNHEY and SMNVEV (reference sequence). V gave up 8 bases and J gave up 5 bases, with 15 bases separating them. The CDR3 is made up of 13 amino acids. CDR3 sequence reads: CASPKVGMETQYF. CDR3 nucleotides: TGTGCCAGCCCCAAGGTAGGGATGGAGACCCAGTACTTC.

The chain couples TRBV7-3 to TRBJ2-2; D may match TRBD1 or TRBD2 (5 bases each). V lost 4 bases to trimming and J lost 3 bases, with 9 bases between them. CDR3 length equals 14 residues. CDR1 is SGHTA and CDR2 is FQGTGA in the germline V gene. The CDR3 DNA reads TGTGCCAGCAGCTCTGAGGGGTACACCGGGGAGCTGTTTTTT. It is translated as CASSSEGYTGELFF. The full variable domain, rest sourced from reference TRBV7-3 and TRBJ2-2, is GAGVSQTPSNKVTEKGKYVELRCDPISGHTALYWYRQSLGQGPEFLIYFQGTGAADDSGLPNDRFFAVRPEGSVSTLKIQRTERGDSAVYLCASSSEGYTGELFFGEGSRLTVL.

V usage is TRBV20-1 and J usage is TRBJ1-1, with D tentatively TRBD1 (5 bases). V was cut by 6 bases and J by 1 base, with 12 bases left in between. This CDR3 is built from 13 residues. CDR1 and CDR2 from the germline V gene are DFQATT and SNEGSKA (reference sequence). Here the CDR3 reads CSAWDGENTEAFF. DNA for the CDR3: TGCAGTGCGTGGGACGGGGAGAACACTGAAGCTTTCTTT.

V and J are TRBV12-5 and TRBJ1-3, with D unresolved. V was trimmed by 5 bases and J by 0 bases, leaving 11 bases between them. Germline V lookup: CDR1 LGHNT, CDR2 FRNRAP. The CDR3 has 15 residues. The DNA for the CDR3 is TGTGCTAGTGGTCAAATAGGTAGCTCTGGAAACACCATATATTTT. This gives the protein CASGQIGSSGNTIYF.

The rearrangement links TRBV12-3 or TRBV12-4 to TRBJ1-1; D gene ambiguous. Trimming stripped 5 bases from V and 5 bases from J, with 15 bases between. The CDR3 loop spans 14 amino acids. DNA of the CDR3: TGTGCCAGCAGTGCCGGACGGGCGCGGACTGAAGCTTTCTTT. This gives the protein CASSAGRARTEAFF.

This clonotype was seen many times. This chain links TRBV29-1 with TRBJ2-6; D is unresolved. CDR1 and CDR2 (germline): SQVTM, ANQGSEA. V lost 4 bases and J lost 0, with 16 bases in between. The CDR3 runs to 17 residues. Here the CDR3 reads CSVALGMKVSGANVLTF. DNA for the CDR3: TGCAGCGTTGCTTTAGGAATGAAGGTCTCTGGGGCCAACGTCCTGACTTTC.

CDR3 in DNA: TGCAGTGCCCCCGGACCCTTTTCCTACGAGCAGTACTTC. This gives the protein CSAPGPFSYEQYF. The rearrangement links TRBV20-1 to TRBJ2-7, with D unclear. Trimming took 6 bases from V and 1 from J, leaving 13 bases between them. The CDR3 sequence is 13 residues long. From germline, CDR1 is DFQATT and CDR2 SNEGSKA (reference sequence).

This clonotype came up a few times. V usage is TRBV10-3 and J usage is TRBJ2-5, with 8 bases aligning to TRBD2. The V and J ends lost 4 bases and 4 bases, in that order; junction bases with no gene match: 11. Germline-derived CDR1 and CDR2 are ENHRY and SYGVKD. The CDR3 is 16 residues long. For the CDR3, the DNA is TGTGCCATCAGTGGAGCCGGGACTAGATGGCCAGAGACCCAGTACTTC. Protein sequence: CAISGAGTRWPETQYF.

The rearrangement links TRBV5-5 to TRBJ1-2, with D unresolved. Germline V gives CDR1 SGHKS, CDR2 YYEKEE (reference sequence). The CDR3 has 14 amino acids. The ends were cut back, 2 bases at V and 6 bases at J, with 14 bases in the middle. CDR3 in amino acids: CASSLAGIRDGYTF. The CDR3 DNA reads TGTGCCAGCAGCTTAGCGGGGATCCGTGATGGCTACACCTTC.

In this sample, this clonotype turned up a few times. This sequence joins TRBV29-1 and TRBJ2-7, with 7 bases identical to TRBD1. Per the germline V gene, CDR1 is SQVTM and CDR2 is ANQGSEA. CDR3 size: 13 residues. J was trimmed by 4 bases and V by 4 bases; bases with no gene match: 7. The CDR3 loop reads CSVVGQKNYEQYF. DNA of the CDR3: TGCAGCGTTGTGGGACAGAAGAATTACGAGCAGTACTTC.

The chain has TRBV7-9 and TRBJ1-6, with 9 bases aligning to TRBD1. CDR3 length equals 13 residues. J was trimmed by 15 bases and V by 4 bases; bases with no gene match: 7. Germline loops: CDR1 SEHNR, CDR2 FQNEAQ (reference sequence). Here the CDR3 DNA reads TGTGCCAGCAGCTCAGGCGGGACAGGGCTCCTCCACTTT. It is translated as CASSSGGTGLLHF.

This clonotype has just a few counts. The rearrangement uses TRBV5-1 and TRBJ2-1, with 9 bases fitting TRBD1. Trimming at V came to 6 bases and at J to 7 bases, leaving 14 bases not matched to a gene. This CDR3 contains 16 residues. The germline gives CDR1 SGHRS, CDR2 YFSETQ. The CDR3 here is CASNPGWDRALNEQFF. The CDR3 coding sequence is TGCGCCAGCAACCCTGGGTGGGACAGGGCCCTGAATGAGCAGTTCTTC.

The chain is built from TRBV3-1 and TRBJ1-1; a weak D match, TRBD1 (6 bases). Trimming stripped 5 bases from V and 1 base from J, with 14 bases between. The CDR3 is 15 residues long. Germline CDR1 and CDR2: LGHDT and YNNKEL (reference sequence). CDR3 sequence reads: CASSTRIQGNTEAFF. In DNA form, the CDR3 reads TGTGCCAGCAGCACACGAATACAGGGGAACACTGAAGCTTTCTTT.

This clonotype was seen at least ten times. The chain combines TRBV7-9 with TRBJ2-7, with 7 positions matching TRBD1. This CDR3 region has 14 residues. CDR1 SEHNR and CDR2 FQNEAQ come from the germline V gene (reference sequence). V dropped 4 bases and J dropped 6; count of bases not matched to a gene: 9. The CDR3 reads CASSYSGTAGEQYF. CDR3 coding DNA: TGTGCCAGCAGCTACTCCGGGACAGCCGGCGAGCAGTACTTC.

The sample holds many counts of this clonotype. The V call is TRBV20-1, the J call TRBJ1-4; D uncertain. V was trimmed by 0 bases and J by 0 bases, leaving 8 bases between them. Germline values: CDR1 DFQATT, CDR2 SNEGSKA (reference sequence). The CDR3 extends over 15 amino acids. The CDR3 bases are TGCAGTGCTAGAGATAAGAGAGCAACTAATGAAAAACTGTTTTTT. The encoded protein is CSARDKRATNEKLFF.

This sequence joins TRBV7-3 and TRBJ1-1; no reliable D call. This CDR3 region has 15 residues. Trimming removed 1 base at V and 5 bases at J, with 14 bases between. Germline V lookup: CDR1 SGHTA, CDR2 FQGTGA. The CDR3 DNA reads TGTGCCAGCAGCTTAAACGGTCTGCCCGGGACTGAAGCTTTCTTT. Translation gives CASSLNGLPGTEAFF.

Ten or more counts support this clonotype. The chain carries TRBV12-3 or TRBV12-4 and TRBJ2-1, with 10 bases aligning to TRBD1. CDR3 length: 12 amino acids. J lost 8 bases, V lost 7 bases, and 2 bases had no gene match. The CDR3 sequence is CASKTGGHEQFF. As DNA, the CDR3 is TGTGCCAGCAAGACAGGGGGCCATGAGCAGTTCTTC.

The genes are TRBV3-1 and TRBJ2-1; D possibly corresponds to TRBD2 (6 bases). This CDR3 is built from 13 residues. Trimming pared 2 bases from V and 5 bases from J, leaving 7 bases between. Looked up from germline, CDR1 is LGHDT and CDR2 is YNNKEL (reference sequence). CDR3 protein: CASSQQRDNEQFF. In nucleotides, the CDR3 is TGTGCCAGCAGCCAACAGCGGGACAATGAGCAGTTCTTC.

This clonotype was observed a few times. The gene calls are TRBV27 and TRBJ1-2; D gene ambiguous. The CDR3 is made up of 15 amino acids. V was shortened by 5 bases and J by 1 base, with 14 bases between the two germline ends. CDR1 and CDR2 (germline): MNHEY, SMNVEV (reference sequence). The CDR3 DNA sequence: TGTGCCAGCAGTCCAATGACTGGAAATAACTATGGCTACACCTTC. Its protein product is CASSPMTGNNYGYTF.

The gene calls are TRBV3-1 and TRBJ2-2; 11 bases are a match to TRBD2. The germline CDR1 and CDR2 sequences are LGHDT and YNNKEL (reference sequence). CDR3 length equals 16 residues. The ends lost 4 bases at V and 0 bases at J; junction bases unmatched: 1. In nucleotides, the CDR3 is TGTGCCAGCAGCCTAGCGGGGGGGGCGAACACCGGGGAGCTGTTTTTT. Its protein product is CASSLAGGANTGELFF.

CDR3 sequence (DNA): TGTGCCAGCAGCGTGACAGGGGGTCATAATTCACCCCTCCACTTT. Its protein product is CASSVTGGHNSPLHF. The chain uses TRBV5-4 and TRBJ1-6; TRBD1 matches 9 bases. The junction had 4 bases not matched to a gene; V was cut back by 4 bases and J by 5 bases. The germline V gene encodes CDR1 SGHNT and CDR2 YYREEE (reference sequence). This CDR3 contains 15 residues. Using reference TRBV5-4 and TRBJ1-6 for the parts outside the CDR3, the full variable domain is ETGVTQSPTHLIKTRGQQVTLRCSSQSGHNTVSWYQQALGQGPQFIFQYYREEENGRGNFPPRFSGLQFPNYSSELNVNALELDDSALYLCASSVTGGHNSPLHFGNGTRLTVT.

The table lists this clonotype with a few counts. The chain employs TRBV7-8 and TRBJ1-6, with 9 bases lining up with TRBD1. This CDR3 has 14 residues. The V gene end was trimmed by 5 bases and the J gene end by 7 bases; junction bases not matched to a gene: 3. The germline V gene has CDR1 SGHVS and CDR2 FQNEAQ. The DNA of the CDR3 is TGTGCCAGCAGCCGACAGGGGGAGAATTCACCCCTCCACTTT. Its protein is CASSRQGENSPLHF.

The V and J genes are TRBV7-9 and TRBJ2-5; D is possibly TRBD1 or TRBD2 (6 bases each). The CDR3 has 12 residues. Deletions cut 8 bases from V and 5 bases from J, with 12 bases between. Germline assignment: CDR1 SEHNR and CDR2 FQNEAQ (reference sequence). CDR3 amino acids: CASAQGRETQYF. The CDR3 coding sequence is TGTGCCAGCGCGCAGGGGAGGGAGACCCAGTACTTC.

This clonotype was found many times. The chain carries TRBV6-5 and TRBJ2-7; maybe TRBD2 (7 bases). Germline CDR1 is MNHEY and CDR2 is SVGAGI. The CDR3 is 19 amino acids. The ends were cut back, 0 bases at V and 0 bases at J, with 21 bases in the middle. The DNA of the CDR3 is TGTGCCAGCAGTTACTCTATTCCGATCGGGGGGCGATTCTCCTACGAGCAGTACTTC. It is translated as CASSYSIPIGGRFSYEQYF.

The gene calls are TRBV4-1 and TRBJ2-7; 12 bases are a match to TRBD2. Germline lookup yields CDR1 MGHRA and CDR2 YSYEKL. This CDR3 has 16 amino acids. The V gene end was trimmed by 6 bases and the J gene end by 5 bases; junction bases not matched to a gene: 11. The CDR3 DNA sequence: TGCGCCAGCAGTCGAACTTGGACTAGCGGGGTGAACGAGCAGTACTTC. Translating it yields CASSRTWTSGVNEQYF.

The chain links TRBV7-3 to TRBJ2-3, with a weak D call TRBD2 (6 bases). CDR1 and CDR2 from the germline V gene are SGHTA and FQGTGA. This CDR3 spans 15 amino acids. The V gene lost 1 base and the J gene lost 2 bases, with 10 bases spanning the gap. This CDR3 is CASSLMAGSTDTQYF. CDR3 nucleotides: TGTGCCAGCAGCTTAATGGCGGGGTCCACAGATACGCAGTATTTT. The whole variable domain, remainder taken from reference TRBV7-3 and TRBJ2-3, is GAGVSQTPSNKVTEKGKYVELRCDPISGHTALYWYRQSLGQGPEFLIYFQGTGAADDSGLPNDRFFAVRPEGSVSTLKIQRTERGDSAVYLCASSLMAGSTDTQYFGPGTRLTVL.

V gene TRBV7-3 combines with J gene TRBJ2-3; TRBD2 matches at 7 bases. The CDR3 spans 15 residues. Trimming at V came to 1 base and at J to 4 bases, leaving 5 bases not matched to a gene. Germline values: CDR1 SGHTA, CDR2 FQGTGA. CDR3 sequence reads: CASSLSGGLADTQYF. The CDR3 DNA reads TGTGCCAGCAGCTTAAGCGGGGGTCTGGCAGATACGCAGTATTTT.

This clonotype was recorded many times. The chain employs TRBV5-6 and TRBJ2-3; 9 bases agree with TRBD2. Germline V CDR1 and CDR2: SGHDT, YYEEEE. The J segment lost 2 bases and the V segment lost 1 base, leaving 5 bases of the junction unmatched. The CDR3 is 16 residues long. The CDR3 here is CASSLLASGDTDTQYF. The CDR3, as DNA: TGTGCCAGCAGCTTGTTGGCTAGCGGGGACACAGATACGCAGTATTTT.